Here is one TCR beta chain with its context. Its antigen remains unidentified. These data come from a study of post-analysis software for immune sequencing data. The overall study: Included courses were relapsing-remitting and secondary progressive multiple sclerosis; progressive-relapsing multiple sclerosis was also included.

General study results and limits: There was significantly lower normalized Chao1 diversity in multiple sclerosis patients than in controls. Roughly five TRBV segments occurring more often in patients than controls included TRBV5-6, TRBV5-1 and TRBV20-1. Samples from a shared batch, those prepared together, strongly co-clustered by F measure.

Prepared TCR beta cDNA libraries contained unique molecular identifiers. Input populations of 1 to 10 million T cells gave rise to around 480,000 cDNA molecules. TCRdb used MiXCR to reprocess the PCR reads, holding one entry per CDR3 protein. The table has 740,000 or so distinct CDR3 sequences, 53% seen once. Germline CDR1 PRHDT, CDR2 FYEKMQ (reference sequence). V shed 0 bases and J shed 1 base, with 16 bases lying between them. There are 18 residues in the CDR3. Sequences were obtained from blood. This rearrangement joins TRBV13 to TRBJ2-4; tentatively, D is TRBD1 (5 bases). The TCR comes from a girl between 10 and 17 years old with multiple sclerosis. CDR3 sequence reads: CASSLGHRRSLAKNIQYF. As DNA, the CDR3 is TGTGCCAGCAGCTTAGGCCACAGGCGATCCCTGGCCAAAAACATTCAGTACTTC.